This TCR beta chain was found in a study of T cell responses to AZD1222 COVID-19 vaccine (dated by TCRdb to about 2021). Study-wide context: AZD1222 recipients with second doses at about 4 weeks or about 12 weeks were pooled, because spike-specific TCR depth and breadth did not differ between schedules. TCR sequencing was performed for roughly 240 trial participants, of whom 207 were given two doses of AZD1222 and around 26 were given two doses of MenACWY control vaccine. Trial participants were enrolled into age subgroups of 18-55, 56-69 and 70-plus years, which contained roughly 150, 30 and 60 TCR-sequenced participants, respectively.

The time point label of this sample denotes: baseline before first vaccination. Vaccinee samples were obtained from the UK trials COV001 and COV002, which included a single-blind randomized controlled phase 2/3 trial of AZD1222 (ChAdOx1 nCoV-19) in healthy adults. For TCRbeta chain sequencing, PBMC samples were collected from trial participants at day 0 and at day 28 after the second dose. Summary of the overall study and its limitations: Because no day 14 peak-response samples were available, repertoires were characterized only after the peak T cell response. The whole spike protein was spanned by vaccine-associated CD4 TCRs, and dominant responses were seen in regions 160-218 and 743-854. Conclusions about previously exposed vaccinees are limited, since just five to seven AZD1222 recipients were seropositive for SARS-CoV-2 at baseline. Participants were mostly white British, with more females than males. The authors suggested clonal diversity may have been underestimated. A significant rise in spike-specific TCR breadth and depth was observed after two AZD1222 doses relative to day 0 and relative to MenACWY recipients. The 56-69-year group was small, and its depth increase did not reach significance, likely because of low power. Reportedly, almost half of the unique spike-specific TCRs recognized epitopes lying outside the regions that are mutated in the B.1.351 and B.1.1.7 variants.

As concerns this clone: This receptor's antigen is unknown. The record has no base qualities; no much larger clone is one base away.

The CDR3 regions of human TCRbeta chains were subjected to immunosequencing. Processing in the source paper ran as follows. Repertoire TCRs were checked for matches against a reference library of SARS-CoV-2-specific TCRs that had been generated using the MIRA antigen-specificity platform. Breadth meant the fraction of unique TCRs that were SARS-CoV-2-associated, whereas depth meant the fraction of total T cells that were SARS-CoV-2-associated. Using the MIRA data, each spike-specific TCR was assigned both to the spike region to which the TCR was reactive and to a CD4 or CD8 class. Log10-transformed breadth and depth values were compared by one-way ANOVA with Sidak's multiple comparisons tests. In its TCRdb copy, this immuneACCESS table keeps in-frame sequences only and misses some clones. Where compared with another copy, unresolved V genes explain less than half of these, and the others have no known cause. The D gene and trimming were derived from the DNA, and the V and J assignments and clone size from that table. The sample yields some 130,000 clones; approximately 80% were counted once. The top ten hold over 4% of the sample.

The CDR3 runs 15 amino acids, cysteine and phenylalanine included. The only DNA kept is the CDR3, 45 bases in frame from the first base. CDR1 MNHEY and CDR2 SVGAGI are derived from the germline V gene. V is cut back by 4 bases and J by 5 bases, with 4 bases in the junction unmatched. This chain joins TRBV6-5 to TRBJ1-5; 11 bases in the junction line up with TRBD1. Sequencing was performed on peripheral blood, taken on day 0 of AZD1222 vaccination. This clonotype originated in an adult in good health. The CDR3 protein: CASSSGQGVDQPQHF. The DNA sequence reads TGTGCCAGCAGTTCGGGACAGGGGGTAGATCAGCCCCAGCATTTT.